The clone carrying this TCR beta chain occurred a few times. Next came a second PCR, run for about 7 to 12 cycles, which used a sample-barcoded 5' primer along with a J-beta primer mix. TCRdb reprocessed the 5' RACE reads with MiXCR, giving one entry per CDR3 protein. The sample has about 840,000 distinct CDR3 sequences; 25% to 35% are singletons. The V segment lost 7 bases and the J segment 2 bases; nucleotides outside the gene matches: 17. The CDR3 has 18 residues. Germline CDR1 reads SQVTM; CDR2 reads ANQGSEA. This sample was included in a study of blood T cells in healthy people across ages. These data were likewise used in another study, on T cells of mothers and their children.

The clonotype comes from a woman between 40 and 55 years old in good health. Sequenced input: blood. V usage is TRBV29-1 and J usage is TRBJ2-6; the match to TRBD1 covers 7 bases. CDR3 loop: CSALGRDSGNPGANVLTF. DNA of the CDR3: TGCAGCGCATTGGGCCGGGACAGTGGAAACCCTGGGGCCAACGTCCTGACTTTC.